This T cell receptor beta chain was documented in a study of technical replicates of blood from several donors. Here immunoSEQ multiplex PCR was the method, and the copy in TCRdb shows in-frame clones only, minus some. This sample has about 75,000 clones, with approximately 96% found just once. CDR3 length equals 15 residues. Germline-derived CDR1 and CDR2 are SGHTA and FQGTGA. V shed 2 bases and J shed 4 bases, with 14 bases lying between them. Material: T cells isolated from PBMCs. This chain links TRBV7-3 with TRBJ1-1, with D maybe TRBD1 (5 bases). This receptor was taken from a human donor in good health. The CDR3, as DNA: TGTGCCAGCAGCTTAGCTGGGGGACTGGTCACTGAAGCTTTCTTT. This encodes CASSLAGGLVTEAFF.